A selection of T cell receptor beta chains follows, all from one sample in a study of blood T cell repertoires in COVID-19. Using immunoSEQ multiplex PCR, the repertoire was profiled, and TCRdb retains in-frame clones only, with some absent. Among roughly 250,000 clones, about 85% were seen once, and the ten largest hold 0.87%. The specimen sequenced was peripheral blood. Receptors originate from a human donor with COVID-19, enrolled during active disease. The donor label of this sample is uncertain. Each CDR3 is given with its conserved first and last residue. A D gene is named only where the DNA matches it firmly. Rows may omit the clone size; those that give it use once, few, many or a size class.

len	v_gene	d_gene	abundance	j_gene	CDR3aa	CDR3nt
11	TRBV30	.	few	TRBJ2-7	CAWTTGHEQYF	TGTGCCTGGACCACAGGGCACGAGCAGTACTTC
15	TRBV10-3	TRBD2	few	TRBJ2-2	CAIRGLAGGTGELFF	TGTGCCATCCGAGGACTAGCGGGAGGGACCGGGGAGCTGTTTTTT
14	TRBV21-1	.	.	TRBJ2-7	CASSNPSGGYEQYF	TGTGCCAGCAGCAACCCTAGCGGAGGCTACGAGCAGTACTTC
17	TRBV7-9	.	.	TRBJ1-6	CASSLPRAAGGNSPLHF	TGTGCCAGCAGCCTGCCCAGGGCTGCGGGGGGTAATTCACCCCTCCACTTT
15	TRBV27	TRBD1	.	TRBJ2-1	CASSLSAGGPLEQFF	TGTGCCAGCAGTTTATCGGCAGGGGGTCCTCTTGAGCAGTTCTTC
16	TRBV7-9	TRBD2	.	TRBJ2-5	CASSLGLAGVQETQYF	TGTGCCAGCAGCTTAGGACTAGCGGGAGTACAAGAGACCCAGTACTTC
12	TRBV18	TRBD1	.	TRBJ1-2	CASSPAGGGYTF	TGTGCCAGCTCACCAGCAGGGGGAGGCTACACCTTC
14	TRBV6-6	.	.	TRBJ2-1	CASTWRAHESEQFF	TGTGCCAGCACCTGGAGGGCGCATGAGAGTGAGCAGTTCTTC
15	TRBV5-5	TRBD1	once	TRBJ1-4	CASSWTGSNNEKLFF	TGTGCCAGCAGCTGGACAGGGTCGAATAATGAAAAACTGTTTTTT
14	TRBV2	TRBD1	.	TRBJ1-2	CASSDQGQGYGYTF	TGTGCCAGCAGCGACCAGGGACAGGGGTATGGCTACACCTTC
16	TRBV7-9	.	.	TRBJ2-5	CASSLGGSLGKETQYF	TGTGCCAGCAGCCTTGGGGGGTCATTAGGGAAAGAGACCCAGTACTTC
15	TRBV6-5	TRBD1	.	TRBJ1-4	CASSKQGAGNEKLFF	TGTGCCAGCAGTAAACAGGGGGCCGGTAATGAAAAACTGTTTTTT
14	TRBV18	TRBD1	.	TRBJ2-5	CASSSDRVEETQYF	TGTGCCAGCTCATCCGACAGGGTTGAAGAGACCCAGTACTTC
13	TRBV9	.	.	TRBJ1-5	CASSTFSNQPQHF	TGTGCCAGCAGCACATTTAGCAATCAGCCCCAGCATTTT
15	TRBV5-4	.	few	TRBJ1-2	CASSPGTGGRYGYTF	TGTGCCAGCAGCCCTGGGACGGGAGGAAGGTATGGCTACACCTTC
14	TRBV6-6	.	.	TRBJ1-2	CASSPGGGGVGYTF	TGTGCCAGCAGTCCGGGGGGGGGCGGTGTTGGCTACACCTTC
16	TRBV9	TRBD2	.	TRBJ2-3	CASSRGTSGTTDTQYF	TGTGCCAGCAGCCGGGGGACTAGCGGGACCACAGATACGCAGTATTTT
13	TRBV5-4	.	.	TRBJ1-4	CASSLAGDEKLFF	TGTGCCAGCAGCTTGGCGGGTGATGAAAAACTGTTTTTT
12	TRBV29-1	.	.	TRBJ1-1	CSPRGPGTEAFF	TGCAGCCCCAGGGGCCCGGGCACTGAAGCTTTCTTT
20	TRBV6-1	.	.	TRBJ1-2	CASSEAVQQVVKPRDYGYTF	TGTGCCAGCAGTGAAGCAGTACAACAGGTAGTAAAGCCTCGGGACTATGGCTACACCTTC
18	TRBV7-2	.	.	TRBJ1-1	CASSLAQGQQVMNTEAFF	TGTGCCAGCAGCTTAGCGCAGGGCCAACAAGTCATGAACACTGAAGCTTTCTTT
15	TRBV5-1	TRBD2	.	TRBJ2-7	CASSWAGEGSYEQYF	TGCGCCAGCAGCTGGGCGGGAGAGGGCTCCTACGAGCAGTACTTC